These 25 T cell receptor beta chains were all obtained from the same sample, sequenced in a study of cytomegalovirus exposure and HLA in healthy donors. A multiplex PCR was run with 60 Vbeta primers and 13 Jbeta primers. The method was immunoSEQ multiplex PCR; TCRdb's version includes in-frame clones alone and lacks a portion of them. The table lists about 150,000 clones, around 77% of them singletons. Sequencing input: PBMCs. The receptors come from a woman in her 30s in good health and CMV-seronegative.

The rearrangement links TRBV4-1 to TRBJ1-1; 8 bases map to TRBD1. V was pared by 2 bases and J by 5 bases, with 7 bases of the junction left unmatched. This CDR3 has 15 amino acids. Germline V gene data show CDR1 as MGHRA and CDR2 as YSYEKL. CDR3 sequence: CASSQPTGGKTEAFF. In nucleotides, the CDR3 is TGCGCCAGCAGCCAACCAACAGGGGGGAAGACTGAAGCTTTCTTT.

In its sample, this clone was seen once. The rearrangement uses TRBV6-5 and TRBJ1-5; 10 nucleotides match TRBD1. V lost 5 bases, J lost 6 bases, and 4 bases stayed unmatched. CDR1 is MNHEY and CDR2 is SVGAGI in the germline V gene. The CDR3 runs to 14 residues. The CDR3 nucleotides read TGTGCCAGCAGTAGTGGACAGGGGGGTCAGCCCCAGCATTTT. Residues: CASSSGQGGQPQHF.

The CDR3 DNA is TGTGCCAGCAGCTTAGCGGGGCTAGCGGGGGCCCCTACCCCTCGGGAGCAGTACTTC. This codes for CASSLAGLAGAPTPREQYF. J is TRBJ2-7 and V is TRBV7-9, with TRBD2 matching over 10 bases. The CDR3 contains 19 residues. Looked up from germline, CDR1 is SEHNR and CDR2 is FQNEAQ (reference sequence). Trimming removed 0 bases from V and 7 bases from J; junction bases left unmatched: 18.

J is TRBJ2-1 and V is TRBV5-1; 8 nucleotides align to TRBD1. In germline, CDR1 is SGHRS, CDR2 YFSETQ. The CDR3 consists of 14 residues. V lost 4 bases, J lost 6 bases, and 6 bases stayed unmatched. As DNA, the CDR3 is TGCGCCAGCAGCCTATCGGGACAGGCCAATGAGCAGTTCTTC. Its protein product is CASSLSGQANEQFF.

V is TRBV2 and J is TRBJ2-2; TRBD1 matches at 7 bases. Germline CDR1 is SNHLY and CDR2 is FYNNEI. J lost 2 bases, V lost 8 bases, and 14 bases had no gene match. The CDR3 is 17 amino acids. The CDR3 is CASFWYRGTANTGELFF. Here the CDR3 DNA reads TGTGCCAGCTTTTGGTATCGTGGGACAGCCAACACCGGGGAGCTGTTTTTT.

Only one count was recorded for this clone. J is TRBJ1-2 and V is TRBV30; D is unresolved. The length of the CDR3 is 13 residues. The V end was cut by 1 base, the J end by 1 base, with 7 bases between. Per the germline V gene, CDR1 is GTSNPN and CDR2 is SVGIG (reference sequence). The CDR3 spells CAWSARGNYGYTF. CDR3 in DNA: TGTGCCTGGAGTGCTCGGGGTAACTATGGCTACACCTTC.

The chain recombines TRBV5-6 with TRBJ1-3, with D uncertain. V lost 2 bases to trimming and J lost 0 bases, with 6 bases between them. The CDR3 is made up of 14 amino acids. CDR1 and CDR2 from the germline V gene are SGHDT and YYEEEE. CDR3 DNA sequence: TGTGCCAGCAGCTTAGACTACTCTGGAAACACCATATATTTT. This encodes CASSLDYSGNTIYF.

This clone has a handful of counts. V gene TRBV6-8 combines with J gene TRBJ1-5; weak D call: TRBD1 (5 bases). The CDR3 has 15 residues. With 0 bases removed from V and 6 bases from J, the gap between germline ends came to 12 bases. The germline V gene has CDR1 MNHGY and CDR2 SAAAGT. CDR3 in DNA: TGTGCCAGCAGTTACTCGGGGGGACCGTCTCAGCCCCAGCATTTT. Protein: CASSYSGGPSQPQHF.

The chain carries TRBV6-5 and TRBJ2-5, with 7 positions matching TRBD2. Germline assignment: CDR1 MNHEY and CDR2 SVGAGI. The V gene end was trimmed by 6 bases and the J gene end by 3 bases; junction bases not matched to a gene: 7. This CDR3 spans 14 amino acids. CDR3 in amino acids: CASRAPGGKETQYF. The CDR3 nucleotides read TGTGCCAGCAGGGCTCCGGGGGGAAAAGAGACCCAGTACTTC.

The chain is built from TRBV5-6 and TRBJ2-1; 11 nucleotides agree with TRBD1. V lost 0 bases to trimming and J lost 12 bases; unmatched junction nucleotides: 8. CDR3 length: 15 amino acids. CDR1 and CDR2 (germline): SGHDT, YYEEEE. This chain's CDR3 is CASSLGGRTGGGQFF. DNA for the CDR3: TGTGCCAGCAGCTTGGGGGGAAGGACAGGGGGCGGGCAGTTCTTC.

V gene TRBV28 combines with J gene TRBJ1-2, with 10 bases fitting TRBD1. CDR1 and CDR2 (germline): MDHEN, SYDVKM. V dropped 5 bases and J dropped 3; count of bases not matched to a gene: 9. This CDR3 has 16 residues. In nucleotides, the CDR3 is TGTGCCAGCAGTGCTCAACCGGGACAGGGGTACTATGGCTACACCTTC. The encoded protein is CASSAQPGQGYYGYTF.

V gene TRBV5-1 combines with J gene TRBJ2-7, with D unresolved. The germline V gene has CDR1 SGHRS and CDR2 YFSETQ. The germline V and J ends were trimmed by 2 bases and 3 bases, with 15 bases remaining between them. The CDR3 loop spans 15 amino acids. CDR3 amino acids: CASSFLSSNVYEQYF. The CDR3 DNA is TGCGCCAGCAGCTTTCTTAGTTCCAACGTCTACGAGCAGTACTTC.

The chain links TRBV19 to TRBJ1-1; D remains ambiguous. V lost 7 bases and J lost 2, with 20 bases in between. This CDR3 comprises 16 residues. From germline, CDR1 is LNHDA and CDR2 SQIVND (reference sequence). CDR3 sequence: CASTDLIGKKNTEAFF. The DNA of the CDR3 is TGTGCCAGTACAGACCTCATCGGGAAGAAAAACACTGAAGCTTTCTTT.

CDR3 nucleotides: TGCGCCAGCAGCTTCGCGGGACAGTCCTACAATGAGCAGTTCTTC. Residues: CASSFAGQSYNEQFF. This chain links TRBV5-1 with TRBJ2-1; possibly TRBD1 for D (7 bases). V gave up 2 bases and J gave up 1 base, with 10 bases separating them. This CDR3 has 15 residues. CDR1 and CDR2 (germline): SGHRS, YFSETQ.

The V and J genes are TRBV21-1 and TRBJ2-7; the D segment call TRBD1 is taken from the table without a DNA check. TRBV21-1 is given as a pseudogene. This CDR3 is built from 13 residues. CDR3 region: CASSKTTTYEQYF. The CDR3 DNA follows: TGTGCCAGCAGCAAAACAACCACCTACGAGCAGTACTTC.

This chain uses TRBV2 with TRBJ2-5; 9 nucleotides align to TRBD1. The CDR3 runs 14 residues. V was pared by 6 bases and J by 5 bases, with 7 bases of the junction left unmatched. Germline-derived CDR1 and CDR2 are SNHLY and FYNNEI. This CDR3 is CASRLDRGIETQYF. As DNA, the CDR3 is TGTGCCAGCAGGTTGGACAGGGGAATTGAGACCCAGTACTTC. The full variable domain, with the rest looked up from reference TRBV2 and TRBJ2-5, is EPEVTQTPSHQVTQMGQEVILRCVPISNHLYFYWYRQILGQKVEFLVSFYNNEISEKSEIFDDQFSVERPDGSNFTLKIRSTKLEDSAMYFCASRLDRGIETQYFGPGTRLLVL.

Here the CDR3 DNA reads TGTGCCAGCAGCTCCGGACAGTACGAGCAGTACTTC. This encodes CASSSGQYEQYF. V usage is TRBV7-8 and J usage is TRBJ2-7; possibly TRBD1 for D (6 bases). The CDR3 totals 12 residues. V was pared by 4 bases and J by 4 bases, with 8 bases between. CDR1 is SGHVS, CDR2 FQNEAQ, per germline.

This sequence joins TRBV5-1 and TRBJ2-7; D gene ambiguous. The CDR3 extends over 13 amino acids. Germline V gene data show CDR1 as SGHRS and CDR2 as YFSETQ. V lost 5 bases, J lost 3 bases, and 12 bases lay in between. CDR3 coding DNA: TGCGCCAGCAGACTCGACCGGAGCTACGAGCAGTACTTC. This gives the protein CASRLDRSYEQYF.

The genes are TRBV2 and TRBJ2-3, with TRBD2 matching 9 bases. CDR3 length equals 15 residues. The junction had 10 bases not matched to a gene; V was cut back by 6 bases and J by 6 bases. The V gene's germline CDR1 is SNHLY and CDR2 FYNNEI. CDR3 residues: CASRGAGGPWDTQYF. As DNA, the CDR3 is TGTGCCAGCAGAGGGGCGGGGGGGCCCTGGGATACGCAGTATTTT.

The V call is TRBV5-1, the J call TRBJ1-6; TRBD1 matches at 7 bases. CDR1 is SGHRS, CDR2 YFSETQ, per germline. Unmatched junction bases numbered 7, after V lost 7 bases and J lost 3 bases. This CDR3 contains 15 residues. Here the CDR3 DNA reads TGCGCCAGCTCCCCGGGACAGTACTATAATTCACCCCTCCACTTT. Protein product: CASSPGQYYNSPLHF.

The genes are TRBV30 and TRBJ1-3; D not certain. CDR3 length: 14 amino acids. Deletions cut 0 bases from V and 2 bases from J, with 8 bases between. Germline V lookup: CDR1 GTSNPN, CDR2 SVGIG (reference sequence). The CDR3 nucleotides are TGTGCCTGGAGTGTACGGCGGCCTGGAAACACCATATATTTT. This sequence encodes CAWSVRRPGNTIYF.

The V and J genes are TRBV18 and TRBJ1-3; 7 bases are a match to TRBD1. Germline values: CDR1 KGHSH, CDR2 LQKENI. Trimming removed 2 bases from V and 0 bases from J; junction bases left unmatched: 1. The CDR3 covers 15 residues. As DNA, the CDR3 is TGTGCCAGCTCACCAACAGGGGCCTCTGGAAACACCATATATTTT. It encodes CASSPTGASGNTIYF.

This clone has a single count. This rearrangement joins TRBV4-1 to TRBJ2-2; D not resolved. CDR1 is MGHRA, CDR2 YSYEKL, per germline. CDR3 length: 15 amino acids. V was trimmed by 4 bases and J by 3 bases, leaving 12 bases between them. CDR3 sequence reads: CASSLPAPYTGELFF. The CDR3 nucleotides read TGCGCCAGCAGCCTTCCAGCGCCCTACACCGGGGAGCTGTTTTTT.

This clone was observed a handful of times. This sequence joins TRBV7-3 and TRBJ2-2, with 9 nucleotides matching TRBD2. The CDR3 totals 18 residues. Trimming cost V 2 bases and J 3 bases; bases outside gene matches: 10. The germline gives CDR1 SGHTA, CDR2 FQGTGA. The CDR3, as DNA: TGTGCCAGCAGCTTAGGGGCGGGGGGGCCCGACTACACCGGGGAGCTGTTTTTT. It yields the protein CASSLGAGGPDYTGELFF.

The rearrangement links TRBV27 to TRBJ1-1; D may be TRBD1 (5 bases). The CDR3 is 15 amino acids. Germline assignment: CDR1 MNHEY and CDR2 SMNVEV (reference sequence). V lost 5 bases, J lost 6 bases, and 19 bases lay in between. The CDR3: CASSRAGEGGAEAFF. CDR3 sequence (DNA): TGTGCCAGCAGTCGCGCGGGGGAGGGCGGTGCTGAAGCTTTCTTT.